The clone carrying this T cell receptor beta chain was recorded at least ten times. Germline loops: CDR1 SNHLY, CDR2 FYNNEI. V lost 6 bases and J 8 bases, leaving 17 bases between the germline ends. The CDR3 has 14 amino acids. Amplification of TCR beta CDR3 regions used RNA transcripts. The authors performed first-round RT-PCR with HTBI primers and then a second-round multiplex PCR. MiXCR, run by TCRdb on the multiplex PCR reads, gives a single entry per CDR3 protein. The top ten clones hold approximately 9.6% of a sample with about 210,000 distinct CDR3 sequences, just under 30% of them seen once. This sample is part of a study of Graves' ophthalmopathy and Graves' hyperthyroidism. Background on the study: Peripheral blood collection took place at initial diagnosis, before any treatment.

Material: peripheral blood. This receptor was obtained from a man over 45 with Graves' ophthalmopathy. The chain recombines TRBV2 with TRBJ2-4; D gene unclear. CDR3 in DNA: TGTGCCAGCAGAGTAACCAGGCCGGTGGACATTCAGTACTTC. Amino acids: CASRVTRPVDIQYF.